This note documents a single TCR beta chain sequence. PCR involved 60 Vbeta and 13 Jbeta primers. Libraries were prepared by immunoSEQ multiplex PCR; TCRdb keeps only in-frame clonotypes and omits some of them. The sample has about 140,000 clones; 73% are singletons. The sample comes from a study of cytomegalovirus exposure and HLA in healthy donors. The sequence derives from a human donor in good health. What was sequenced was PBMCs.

CDR3 region: CASSKKAGEPGDTQYF. The DNA of the CDR3 is TGTGCCAGCAGCAAAAAAGCGGGAGAGCCGGGAGATACGCAGTATTTT. The rearrangement links TRBV7-6 to TRBJ2-3, with TRBD2 matching 8 bases. The CDR3 length is 16 residues. J lost 5 bases, V lost 5 bases, and 12 bases had no gene match. CDR1 is SGHVS and CDR2 is FNYEAQ in the germline V gene.